The 30 T cell receptor beta chains below all came from one sample that was sequenced in a study of immune evolution from preneoplasia to lung adenocarcinoma (dated by TCRdb to the early 2020s). The library was obtained by the immunoSEQ multiplex PCR assay. Not all clones reach the TCRdb copy of this immuneACCESS table, which keeps in-frame sequences only. Checked studies attribute under half of the gap to unresolved V genes and leave the rest unexplained. The sample profile shows fewer than 6,000 clones; 80% of them were found once. 10% to 13% of the sample goes to the ten largest clones. The specimen sequenced was FFPE minimally invasive lung adenocarcinoma tissue. The cell subset or site tag for this specimen amounts to: micro-invasive lung adenocarcinoma (MIA). Receptors were obtained from a person aged 60-79 years with lung adenocarcinoma.

CDR3 nucleotides: TGTGCCAGCAGCCGAGACCATAGCGGGAGGAATGAGCAGTTCTTC. Amino acids: CASSRDHSGRNEQFF. The chain carries TRBV7-3 and TRBJ2-1, with TRBD2 identical over 10 bases. V trimming: 5 bases; J trimming: 7 bases; junction bases outside the gene matches: 8. The CDR3 extends over 15 amino acids. Per the germline V gene, CDR1 is SGHTA and CDR2 is FQGTGA.

This rearrangement joins TRBV11-3 to TRBJ2-1, with unresolved D. Trimming took 0 bases from V and 9 from J, leaving 9 bases between them. The CDR3 is 13 residues long. Germline V gene lookup returns CDR1 SGHNT and CDR2 YENEEA. CDR3 loop: CASSLEAVSEQFF. The CDR3 DNA reads TGTGCCAGCAGCTTAGAGGCCGTGAGTGAGCAGTTCTTC.

V and J are TRBV4-2 and TRBJ1-5; D unclear. Germline CDR1 and CDR2: LGHNA and YNFKEQ. The CDR3 is 11 amino acids. Trimming cost V 4 bases and J 5 bases, with 3 bases left between them. The chain's CDR3 is CASSRDQPQHF. In DNA form, the CDR3 reads TGTGCCAGCAGCCGAGATCAGCCCCAGCATTTT.

V usage is TRBV6-5 and J usage is TRBJ1-1; D is perhaps TRBD1 (6 bases). V shed 5 bases and J shed 10 bases, with 17 bases lying between them. This CDR3 contains 13 residues. Germline CDR1 is MNHEY and CDR2 is SVGAGI. This CDR3 reads CASSKTLQGTAFF. The CDR3 nucleotides are TGTGCCAGCAGTAAGACTTTACAGGGAACAGCTTTCTTT.

This chain connects TRBV10-1 to TRBJ2-3; the D is unclear. V gave up 10 bases and J gave up 6 bases, with 35 bases separating them. The germline V gene has CDR1 WNHNN and CDR2 SYGVQD (reference sequence). The length of the CDR3 is 19 residues. This chain's CDR3 is CAITTSRNNLPRCLDTQYF. In DNA, the CDR3 is TGCGCCATCACAACCTCCCGCAACAACCTCCCTCGCTGTTTGGATACGCAGTATTTT.

The chain combines TRBV5-1 with TRBJ1-1, with D possibly being TRBD1 (5 bases). With 0 bases removed from V and 1 base from J, the gap between germline ends came to 10 bases. CDR1 and CDR2 (germline): SGHRS, YFSETQ. The CDR3 is made up of 15 amino acids. This CDR3 reads CASSLGGARNTEAFF. CDR3 coding DNA: TGCGCCAGCAGCTTGGGTGGGGCGCGGAACACTGAAGCTTTCTTT.

The chain employs TRBV5-8 and TRBJ1-1; D is uncertain. Trimming took 5 bases from V and 0 from J, leaving 11 bases between them. The CDR3 is made up of 14 amino acids. Germline V gene sequence: CDR1 SGHTS, CDR2 YDEGEE. As DNA, the CDR3 is TGTGCCAGCAGTCTGGTTCTCCTGAACACTGAAGCTTTCTTT. Its protein product is CASSLVLLNTEAFF.

The chain employs TRBV11-2 and TRBJ1-3; TRBD1 matches at 10 bases. The junction had 7 bases not matched to a gene; V was cut back by 2 bases and J by 3 bases. Germline V gene lookup returns CDR1 SGHAT and CDR2 FQNNGV. The CDR3 loop spans 17 amino acids. CDR3 nucleotides: TGTGCCAGCAGCTTATCTACAGGGACAGGGGTTGGAAACACCATATATTTT. Translation gives CASSLSTGTGVGNTIYF.

The chain joins TRBV4-2 to TRBJ1-1; 9 bases map to TRBD1. Germline CDR1 reads LGHNA; CDR2 reads YNFKEQ. The CDR3 sequence is 18 residues long. V dropped 6 bases and J dropped 5; count of bases not matched to a gene: 19. CDR3 nucleotide sequence: TGTGCCAGCAGAGAATACAGGGGGCGCCCACTGGAGAGGACTGAAGCTTTCTTT. Translation gives CASREYRGRPLERTEAFF.

The rearrangement joins TRBV29-1 to TRBJ1-5; tentative D call: TRBD1 (5 bases). Germline V CDR1 and CDR2: SQVTM, ANQGSEA. The CDR3 is made up of 13 amino acids. Trimming stripped 4 bases from V and 5 bases from J, with 12 bases between. The CDR3 DNA is TGCAGCGTTGCAGGGATGAATGATCAGCCCCAGCATTTT. Amino acids: CSVAGMNDQPQHF.

The V call is TRBV29-1, the J call TRBJ2-1; D gene unclear. The germline V gene has CDR1 SQVTM and CDR2 ANQGSEA. The CDR3 totals 12 residues. Trimming shortened V by 4 bases and J by 13 bases, and 17 bases separated the two germline ends. CDR3 nucleotide sequence: TGCAGCGTTGGGGCGGTTTTCGACTTTCAGTTCTTC. Protein product: CSVGAVFDFQFF.

The chain links TRBV2 to TRBJ1-2, with D perhaps TRBD1 (5 bases). Germline V CDR1 and CDR2: SNHLY, FYNNEI. V lost 1 base and J 4 bases, leaving 7 bases between the germline ends. The CDR3 is made up of 13 amino acids. CDR3 sequence: CASSEEGSYGYTF. The CDR3 bases are TGTGCCAGCAGTGAAGAGGGGTCCTATGGCTACACCTTC.

The chain carries TRBV6-1 and TRBJ1-4; 9 positions match TRBD1. This CDR3 comprises 15 residues. The junction had 8 bases not matched to a gene; V was cut back by 8 bases and J by 4 bases. Germline V gene lookup returns CDR1 MNHNS and CDR2 SASEGT. The CDR3 sequence is CASGRPGQGNEKLFF. The CDR3 DNA reads TGTGCCAGCGGCAGGCCGGGACAGGGTAATGAAAAACTGTTTTTT.

The rearrangement joins TRBV11-3 to TRBJ2-7; D is uncertain. Trimming left V 0 bases short and J 1 base short, with 7 bases between. The CDR3 loop spans 14 amino acids. The germline gives CDR1 SGHNT, CDR2 YENEEA. CDR3 in amino acids: CASSLDPTSYEQYF. CDR3 DNA: TGTGCCAGCAGCTTAGATCCGACTTCCTACGAGCAGTACTTC.

The CDR3 region is CASSPSGTYEQYF. The CDR3, as DNA: TGTGCCAGCAGTCCAAGCGGGACCTACGAGCAGTACTTC. The chain has TRBV7-9 and TRBJ2-7, with 7 bases that match TRBD2. The V segment lost 6 bases and the J segment 2 bases; nucleotides outside the gene matches: 4. Germline V gene lookup returns CDR1 SEHNR and CDR2 FQNEAQ (reference sequence). CDR3 length: 13 amino acids.

This clone is a singleton in its sample. The genes are TRBV4-2 and TRBJ2-7, with 10 positions matching TRBD2. Germline lookup yields CDR1 LGHNA and CDR2 YNFKEQ. This CDR3 is 15 amino acids long. The J segment lost 1 base and the V segment lost 4 bases, leaving 4 bases of the junction unmatched. CDR3 protein: CASSLQLAGSYEQYF. The CDR3 region has the DNA TGTGCCAGCAGCCTACAACTAGCGGGGTCCTACGAGCAGTACTTC.

In DNA, the CDR3 is TGTGCCAGCAGTTTATCGAGCGGGAATACCTACAATGAGCAGTTCTTC. Translation gives CASSLSSGNTYNEQFF. V and J are TRBV27 and TRBJ2-1; TRBD2 agrees at 7 bases. CDR3 length equals 16 residues. Unmatched junction bases numbered 4, after V lost 0 bases and J lost 2 bases. CDR1 is MNHEY and CDR2 is SMNVEV in the germline V gene (reference sequence).

The chain employs TRBV10-3 and TRBJ2-6; 9 bases align to TRBD2. This CDR3 has 17 residues. V dropped 2 bases and J dropped 0; count of bases not matched to a gene: 2. Per the germline V gene, CDR1 is ENHRY and CDR2 is SYGVKD. The CDR3: CAISETSGFSGANVLTF. CDR3 sequence (DNA): TGTGCCATCAGTGAGACTAGCGGGTTCTCTGGGGCCAACGTCCTGACTTTC.

This sequence joins TRBV21-1 and TRBJ2-3; the D call in the table, TRBD2, was not verified against the DNA. TRBV21-1 is marked as a pseudogene. The CDR3 has 19 amino acids. The CDR3 protein is CASSLRRTSGSWKTDTQYF. CDR3 in DNA: TGTGCCAGCAGCCTCCGACGGACTAGCGGATCCTGGAAGACAGATACGCAGTATTTT.

V and J are TRBV6-6 and TRBJ1-1, with TRBD1 as a possible D gene (5 bases). Germline CDR1 MNHNY, CDR2 SVGAGI (reference sequence). The CDR3 extends over 14 amino acids. V was clipped by 7 bases and J by 4 bases, with 16 bases between them. This chain's CDR3 is CASIAGRAITEAFF. The CDR3 nucleotides read TGTGCCAGCATAGCGGGGCGTGCGATCACTGAAGCTTTCTTT.

The genes are TRBV5-1 and TRBJ1-1, with a possible D match to TRBD1 (6 bases). The germline V and J ends were trimmed by 4 bases and 4 bases, with 14 bases remaining between them. Germline V CDR1 and CDR2: SGHRS, YFSETQ. The CDR3 sequence is 14 residues long. CDR3 sequence (DNA): TGCGCCAGCAGCCTGGGGGGGGCTAGCACTGAAGCTTTCTTT. Its translation is CASSLGGASTEAFF.

Worth noting for this clone: The sample contains more than one DNA sequence encoding this CDR3. V gene TRBV18 combines with J gene TRBJ2-5, with 11 positions matching TRBD2. CDR1 is KGHSH and CDR2 is LQKENI in the germline V gene. The V gene end was trimmed by 6 bases and the J gene end by 5 bases; junction bases not matched to a gene: 5. The CDR3 is 14 amino acids. The CDR3, as DNA: TGTGCCAGCTCTAGCGGGAGGGCCCAGGAGACCCAGTACTTC. Amino acid sequence: CASSSGRAQETQYF.

The V gene is TRBV30, the J gene TRBJ1-5; 8 nucleotides match TRBD1. The V gene's germline CDR1 is GTSNPN and CDR2 SVGIG (reference sequence). V shed 4 bases, J shed 2 bases, and the junction held 13 bases outside the gene matches. The CDR3 sequence is 17 residues long. DNA for the CDR3: TGTGCCTGGACCCAAAACCCAGGGGGCAGGGGCAATCAGCCCCAGCATTTT. Translated: CAWTQNPGGRGNQPQHF.

The chain joins TRBV2 to TRBJ2-2; D gene uncertain. CDR1 and CDR2 (germline): SNHLY, FYNNEI. This CDR3 is built from 12 residues. V was trimmed by 5 bases and J by 6 bases, leaving 7 bases between them. Written as DNA, the CDR3 is TGTGCCAGCAGTTTTAGATCCGGGGAGCTGTTTTTT. As protein: CASSFRSGELFF.

The genes are TRBV19 and TRBJ1-2; D unclear. V lost 4 bases to trimming and J lost 1 base, with 7 bases between them. The CDR3 length is 13 residues. The germline CDR1 and CDR2 sequences are LNHDA and SQIVND (reference sequence). CDR3 residues: CASSTDGNYGYTF. The DNA of the CDR3 is TGTGCCAGTAGTACAGACGGTAACTATGGCTACACCTTC.

This chain joins TRBV5-1 and TRBJ2-7; TRBD2 aligns across 7 bases. The J segment lost 0 bases and the V segment lost 4 bases, leaving 7 bases of the junction unmatched. Germline CDR1 SGHRS, CDR2 YFSETQ. The CDR3 runs 15 residues. For the CDR3, the DNA is TGCGCCAGCAGCCTCGGAGCGGGATCCTCCTACGAGCAGTACTTC. Its translation: CASSLGAGSSYEQYF.

The rearrangement joins TRBV28 to TRBJ2-6, with D possibly being TRBD1 or TRBD2 (5 bases each). The CDR3 loop spans 17 amino acids. CDR1 and CDR2 from the germline V gene are MDHEN and SYDVKM. Trimming removed 8 bases at V and 0 bases at J, with 17 bases between. CDR3 sequence: CASCGDGLLSGANVLTF. The CDR3 nucleotides are TGTGCCAGCTGTGGGGACGGCTTACTCTCTGGGGCCAACGTCCTGACTTTC.

This clone has a single count. The chain is built from TRBV6-5 and TRBJ1-5; a possible D gene is TRBD1 (5 bases). CDR1 is MNHEY and CDR2 is SVGAGI in the germline V gene. This CDR3 contains 14 residues. V shed 6 bases and J shed 6 bases, with 15 bases lying between them. CDR3 sequence (DNA): TGTGCCAGCAGAGGGACCGCCGCCGCTCAGCCCCAGCATTTT. This translates into CASRGTAAAQPQHF.

The chain uses TRBV7-9 and TRBJ2-7, with 8 bases fitting TRBD2. CDR3 size: 14 residues. Germline V gene data show CDR1 as SEHNR and CDR2 as FQNEAQ (reference sequence). Trimming took 0 bases from V and 6 from J; bases not matched to a gene: 4. The CDR3 protein is CASSLALTSGEQYF. The CDR3 DNA reads as TGTGCCAGCAGCTTAGCGCTAACTAGCGGCGAGCAGTACTTC.

The J gene is TRBJ2-1, the V gene TRBV10-3, with TRBD2 matching 12 bases. J lost 2 bases, V lost 9 bases, and 11 bases had no gene match. The CDR3 consists of 17 residues. From germline, CDR1 is ENHRY and CDR2 SYGVKD. CDR3 in DNA: TGTGCCATAAATCGGGGACTAGCGGGCGGTACCTACAATGAGCAGTTCTTC. This translates into CAINRGLAGGTYNEQFF.